The 11 T cell receptor beta chains below were found in one sample sequenced in a study of shared clonotypes between healthy human individuals. Method: immunoSEQ multiplex PCR; TCRdb's copy keeps in-frame clones and lacks some. The table shows more than 600,000 clones, with about 91% occurring only once. Naive CD8 cells, CD45RO-negative and positively selected for CCR7, excluded terminally differentiated effector memory CD45RA+ cells. The source material was naive CD8+ T cells sorted from blood. The source of these receptors is a man aged 30 to 39 in good health.

V is TRBV4-3 and J is TRBJ2-1; 11 nucleotides line up with TRBD2. The CDR3 contains 18 residues. Germline CDR1 is LGHNA and CDR2 is YSLEER. J gave up 2 bases and V 0 bases, and 6 bases lay outside the gene matches. In DNA form, the CDR3 reads TGCGCCAGCAGCCAAGACAGACTAGCGGGAACTCCCTACAATGAGCAGTTCTTC. It translates to CASSQDRLAGTPYNEQFF.

This rearrangement joins TRBV27 to TRBJ2-7, with 10 bases that match TRBD1. CDR3 size: 17 residues. V dropped 6 bases and J dropped 3; count of bases not matched to a gene: 14. The germline gives CDR1 MNHEY, CDR2 SMNVEV (reference sequence). The CDR3 DNA sequence: TGTGCCAGCAGCCGAGGGCCCCCCGGGACAGGGGTCTACGAGCAGTACTTC. Translating gives CASSRGPPGTGVYEQYF.

This sequence joins TRBV7-9 and TRBJ2-3; perhaps TRBD2 as D (5 bases). Germline V gene sequence: CDR1 SEHNR, CDR2 FQNEAQ (reference sequence). The V gene lost 8 bases and the J gene lost 5 bases, with 5 bases spanning the gap. CDR3 length: 10 amino acids. Here the CDR3 DNA reads TGTGCCAGCGCGGGAGATACGCAGTATTTT. It codes for CASAGDTQYF.

The chain uses TRBV27 and TRBJ2-5; no clear D gene. Trimming removed 6 bases at V and 5 bases at J, with 19 bases between. This CDR3 is 15 amino acids long. CDR1 and CDR2 from the germline V gene are MNHEY and SMNVEV (reference sequence). Here the CDR3 DNA reads TGTGCCAGCAGCAAGATTGAGGCGTATAGGGAGACCCAGTACTTC. Translation: CASSKIEAYRETQYF.

This clone has only one observation. This CDR3 is CATSRGSDEQFF. The CDR3 DNA is TGTGCCACCTCCCGAGGGAGCGATGAGCAGTTCTTC. The chain has TRBV6-5 and TRBJ2-1, with D perhaps TRBD2 (5 bases). Germline CDR1 reads MNHEY; CDR2 reads SVGAGI. The germline V and J ends were trimmed by 10 bases and 8 bases, with 15 bases remaining between them. This CDR3 region has 12 residues.

This chain links TRBV27 with TRBJ2-1; 10 nucleotides line up with TRBD1. Losses at the gene ends were 8 bases for V and 12 bases for J; bases not matched to a gene: 16. This CDR3 is built from 15 residues. CDR1 is MNHEY and CDR2 is SMNVEV in the germline V gene (reference sequence). CDR3 DNA: TGTGCCAGCGGTGACAGGGGGCGACTAGCGTTTAGGCAGTTCTTC. Its protein product is CASGDRGRLAFRQFF.

The chain carries TRBV7-7 and TRBJ2-7; TRBD1 matches 8 bases. Germline V CDR1 and CDR2: SSHAT, FNYEAQ (reference sequence). The CDR3 extends over 15 amino acids. The CDR3, as DNA: TGTGCTAGCCGGAGCAGGGGGCAGGGGTCCTACGAGCAGTACTTC. This translates into CASRSRGQGSYEQYF.

The chain joins TRBV14 to TRBJ1-4; D perhaps matches TRBD1 (5 bases). Germline CDR1 is SGHDN and CDR2 is FVKESK. The CDR3 length is 14 residues. Trimming left V 5 bases short and J 7 bases short, with 14 bases between. CDR3 DNA sequence: TGTGCCAGCAGCAAGGACACCGAGGGTGAAAAACTGTTTTTT. This sequence encodes CASSKDTEGEKLFF.

J is TRBJ1-1 and V is TRBV9; D ambiguous. The CDR3 sequence is 13 residues long. Trimming cost V 7 bases and J 3 bases, with 13 bases left between them. Germline CDR1 reads SGDLS; CDR2 reads YYNGEE. The CDR3: CASGEGGDTEAFF. The CDR3 DNA follows: TGTGCCAGCGGGGAAGGTGGGGACACTGAAGCTTTCTTT. Using reference TRBV9 and TRBJ1-1 for the parts outside the CDR3, the full variable domain is DSGVTQTPKHLITATGQRVTLRCSPRSGDLSVYWYQQSLDQGLQFLIQYYNGEERAKGNILERFSAQQFPDLHSELNLSSLELGDSALYFCASGEGGDTEAFFGQGTRLTVV.

The genes are TRBV28 and TRBJ2-2; 8 nucleotides align to TRBD1. V gave up 6 bases and J gave up 4 bases; unmatched junction bases: 16. The CDR3 runs 18 residues. Germline CDR1 and CDR2: MDHEN and SYDVKM. CDR3 DNA: TGTGCCAGCAGCACCTATAGAATCCAGGGGGCAGGCACCGGGGAGCTGTTTTTT. Protein sequence: CASSTYRIQGAGTGELFF. The entire variable domain, with the rest obtained from reference TRBV28 and TRBJ2-2, is as follows: DVKVTQSSRYLVKRTGEKVFLECVQDMDHENMFWYRQDPGLGLRLIYFSYDVKMKEKGDIPEGYSVSREKKERFSLILESASTNQTSMYLCASSTYRIQGAGTGELFFGEGSRLTVL.

This chain joins TRBV5-1 and TRBJ2-1; 7 bases match TRBD2. This CDR3 comprises 16 residues. The germline gives CDR1 SGHRS, CDR2 YFSETQ. V was clipped by 0 bases and J by 2 bases; unmatched bases: 5. Here the CDR3 reads CASSLDLAVPYNEQFF. The CDR3 coding sequence is TGCGCCAGCAGCTTGGATCTAGCGGTACCCTACAATGAGCAGTTCTTC.